These 17 T cell receptor beta chains share one sample of origin, sequenced in a study of technical replicates of blood from four donors. Only in-frame clones appear in the TCRdb table, and some are missing; sequencing was by immunoSEQ multiplex PCR. Altogether some 71,000 clones are present, 95% to 97% being singletons, with the ten largest covering around 0.31%. The specimen sequenced was T cells isolated from PBMCs. These receptors all come from a human donor in good health.

This chain uses TRBV12-5 with TRBJ1-5; tentatively, D is TRBD1 (5 bases). The CDR3 consists of 18 residues. CDR1 is LGHNT, CDR2 FRNRAP, per germline. The V and J ends lost 0 bases and 6 bases respectively, with 21 bases between them. The CDR3 reads CASGLVLAEQAEGQPQHF. The CDR3, as DNA: TGTGCTAGTGGTTTGGTTCTAGCGGAACAGGCGGAAGGTCAGCCCCAGCATTTT. The full variable domain, its missing parts supplied by reference TRBV12-5 and TRBJ1-5, is DARVTQTPRHKVTEMGQEVTMRCQPILGHNTVFWYRQTMMQGLELLAYFRNRAPLDDSGMPKDRFSAEMPDATLATLKIQPSEPRDSAVYFCASGLVLAEQAEGQPQHFGDGTRLSIL.

This chain uses TRBV9 with TRBJ1-1; D is possibly TRBD1 (5 bases). Trimming removed 5 bases at V and 1 base at J, with 15 bases between. In germline, CDR1 is SGDLS, CDR2 YYNGEE. This CDR3 has 15 residues. CDR3 nucleotides: TGTGCCAGCAGGAAGGGAGGGGTGGAGAACACTGAAGCTTTCTTT. Amino acids: CASRKGGVENTEAFF.

The V and J genes are TRBV14 and TRBJ2-7, with D possibly being TRBD1 (7 bases). This CDR3 has 17 residues. The ends were cut back, 4 bases at V and 3 bases at J, with 22 bases in the middle. In germline, CDR1 is SGHDN, CDR2 FVKESK. As DNA, the CDR3 is TGTGCCAGCAGCCGGTATGGATGGAGGGACAGTGACTACGAGCAGTACTTC. Protein sequence: CASSRYGWRDSDYEQYF.

The chain has TRBV30 and TRBJ2-3; 7 nucleotides line up with TRBD1. This CDR3 has 16 residues. Per germline, CDR1 GTSNPN and CDR2 SVGIG (reference sequence). J gave up 3 bases and V 0 bases, and 9 bases lay outside the gene matches. CDR3 coding DNA: TGTGCCTGGAGTGTACTTCCCACAGGGGTGACAGATACGCAGTATTTT. Translating it yields CAWSVLPTGVTDTQYF. Based on the CDR3 plus reference TRBV30 and TRBJ2-3, the full variable domain is SQTIHQWPATLVQPVGSPLSLECTVEGTSNPNLYWYRQAAGRGLQLLFYSVGIGQISSEVPQNLSASRPQDRQFILSSKKLLLSDSGFYLCAWSVLPTGVTDTQYFGPGTRLTVL.

The chain joins TRBV7-2 to TRBJ2-3; a possible D gene is TRBD1 (6 bases). CDR3 length: 16 amino acids. CDR1 and CDR2 (germline): SGHTA, FQGNSA. Trimming removed 6 bases from V and 2 bases from J, with 18 bases in between. CDR3 residues: CASRLTGTPLTDTQYF. The DNA of the CDR3 is TGTGCCAGCAGACTCACCGGGACACCCCTCACAGATACGCAGTATTTT.

This clone was found once. This sequence joins TRBV6-5 and TRBJ1-2; no clear D gene. Per germline, CDR1 MNHEY and CDR2 SVGAGI. V was cut by 4 bases and J by 8 bases, with 8 bases left in between. The CDR3 is 11 residues long. The CDR3 DNA follows: TGTGCCAGCAGTTCGATGACAGGCTACACCTTC. Translation: CASSSMTGYTF.

The chain combines TRBV5-1 with TRBJ2-7; 9 positions agree with TRBD1. The V gene end was trimmed by 0 bases and the J gene end by 4 bases; junction bases not matched to a gene: 5. The CDR3 totals 15 residues. CDR1 SGHRS and CDR2 YFSETQ come from the germline V gene. CDR3: CASSLEGTGIYEQYF. The DNA for the CDR3 is TGCGCCAGCAGCTTGGAAGGGACAGGGATTTACGAGCAGTACTTC.

J is TRBJ2-3 and V is TRBV15; possible D gene TRBD2, 6 bases. The CDR3 is 15 amino acids. The germline V gene encodes CDR1 LNHNV and CDR2 YYDKDF (reference sequence). The V end was cut by 2 bases, the J end by 0 bases, with 9 bases between. The CDR3 sequence is CATSRLSGSTDTQYF. The CDR3 region has the DNA TGTGCCACCAGCAGACTAAGCGGGAGCACAGATACGCAGTATTTT.

This chain connects TRBV5-4 to TRBJ2-5; TRBD1 is a possible D gene (6 bases). The V end lost 2 bases, the J end lost 0 bases, and 11 bases lay between the germline ends. The germline V gene has CDR1 SGHNT and CDR2 YYREEE (reference sequence). CDR3 length: 15 residues. The CDR3 loop is CASSLKQGYQETQYF. Written as DNA, the CDR3 is TGTGCCAGCAGCTTAAAACAGGGCTACCAAGAGACCCAGTACTTC.

The rearrangement links TRBV7-3 to TRBJ1-1, with D possibly matching TRBD1 (5 bases). CDR1 is SGHTA, CDR2 FQGTGA, per germline. The CDR3 contains 14 residues. V shed 2 bases and J shed 5 bases, with 12 bases lying between them. The DNA of the CDR3 is TGTGCCAGCAGCTTAGGGGTTGGGGGGACTGAAGCTTTCTTT. This codes for CASSLGVGGTEAFF.

The chain uses TRBV27 and TRBJ2-7, with 9 bases that match TRBD1. The V gene's germline CDR1 is MNHEY and CDR2 SMNVEV (reference sequence). The CDR3 is 16 residues long. The V segment lost 3 bases and the J segment 7 bases; nucleotides outside the gene matches: 13. This CDR3 is CASSLSSGTGSREQYF. CDR3 nucleotides: TGTGCCAGCAGTTTGTCAAGTGGGACAGGGTCGAGGGAGCAGTACTTC.

The chain uses TRBV5-6 and TRBJ2-3, with TRBD2 as a possible D gene (6 bases). Trimming pared 1 base from V and 4 bases from J, leaving 7 bases between. The CDR3 runs 13 residues. The germline gives CDR1 SGHDT, CDR2 YYEEEE. CDR3 residues: CASSLRGADTQYF. CDR3 in DNA: TGTGCCAGCAGCTTGCGCGGGGCAGATACGCAGTATTTT. Full variable domain (missing parts from reference TRBV5-6 and TRBJ2-3): DAGVTQSPTHLIKTRGQQVTLRCSPKSGHDTVSWYQQALGQGPQFIFQYYEEEERQRGNFPDRFSGHQFPNYSSELNVNALLLGDSALYLCASSLRGADTQYFGPGTRLTVL.

The chain recombines TRBV7-2 with TRBJ2-3; TRBD2 matches at 16 bases. The CDR3 is made up of 17 amino acids. V was clipped by 3 bases and J by 5 bases; unmatched bases: 5. Germline V lookup: CDR1 SGHTA, CDR2 FQGNSA. This chain's CDR3 is CASSLGLAGGPQDTQYF. The CDR3, as DNA: TGTGCCAGCAGCTTGGGACTAGCGGGAGGGCCTCAAGATACGCAGTATTTT.

The genes are TRBV6-6 and TRBJ2-7; TRBD1 agrees at 8 bases. This CDR3 spans 15 amino acids. V gave up 5 bases and J gave up 3 bases; unmatched junction bases: 9. In germline, CDR1 is MNHNY, CDR2 SVGAGI (reference sequence). The CDR3 spells CASSPRQGSIYEQYF. CDR3 sequence (DNA): TGTGCCAGCAGTCCTCGACAGGGGTCAATCTACGAGCAGTACTTC.

This clone has more than one count but fewer than ten. This sequence joins TRBV6-5 and TRBJ1-2; 7 positions agree with TRBD1. The V gene end was trimmed by 5 bases and the J gene end by 7 bases; junction bases not matched to a gene: 10. The CDR3 sequence is 14 residues long. Looked up from germline, CDR1 is MNHEY and CDR2 is SVGAGI. The CDR3 nucleotides are TGTGCCAGCAGTCAGGACAGGTTTTTGGGTGGCTACACCTTC. Amino acids: CASSQDRFLGGYTF.

The chain is built from TRBV7-6 and TRBJ1-1; a possible D gene is TRBD1 (6 bases). This CDR3 region has 15 residues. V was shortened by 1 base and J by 0 bases, with 9 bases between the two germline ends. CDR1 is SGHVS and CDR2 is FNYEAQ in the germline V gene. The CDR3 sequence is CASSLGTALNTEAFF. In nucleotides, the CDR3 is TGTGCCAGCAGCTTAGGGACAGCCTTGAACACTGAAGCTTTCTTT.

V and J are TRBV6-1 and TRBJ1-1, with D tentatively TRBD1 (5 bases). CDR1 is MNHNS and CDR2 is SASEGT in the germline V gene. Deletions cut 1 base from V and 3 bases from J, with 9 bases between. The CDR3 has 14 residues. The CDR3, as DNA: TGTGCCAGCAGTGAAGGGGGCGCGTACACTGAAGCTTTCTTT. Translated, it gives CASSEGGAYTEAFF.